Detailed here is one T cell receptor (beta chain). PCR amplification relied on 60 Vbeta primers (plus 13 Jbeta primers). Sequencing used immunoSEQ multiplex PCR; TCRdb keeps in-frame clones, though not all of them. Of 200,000 to 300,000 clones in the sample, almost 85% were seen once. This sample is part of a study of cytomegalovirus exposure and HLA in healthy donors. The CDR3 covers 15 residues. V was clipped by 1 base and J by 5 bases; unmatched bases: 3. Germline V gives CDR1 SGHTA, CDR2 FQGNSA. V and J are TRBV7-2 and TRBJ1-3, with 9 bases matching TRBD1. Sample: PBMCs. This TCR was sampled from a woman aged 40 to 49 in good health and CMV-seropositive. The CDR3 DNA follows: TGTGCCAGCAGCTTAGTGGGACAGGGACGAAACACCATATATTTT. This gives the protein CASSLVGQGRNTIYF.